This TCR beta chain emerged from a study of patients and donors after allogeneic stem cell transplantation. In this sample, this clonotype turned up a few times. TCRdb ran MiXCR on the RT-PCR reads and lists one entry per CDR3 protein. Here the sample spans 150,000 to 200,000 distinct CDR3 sequences, 24% being singletons. CDR1 SNHLY and CDR2 FYNNEI come from the germline V gene. With 3 bases removed from V and 7 bases from J, the gap between germline ends came to 12 bases. The CDR3 has 13 residues. This TCR was recovered from a human donor who was either an allogeneic HSCT recipient or a stem cell or donor lymphocyte infusion donor (not recorded which). It is not recorded whose cells these are; they may come from a transplant donor. Sequenced: blood, either unsorted or a sorted T cell fraction (not recorded which). The V and J genes are TRBV2 and TRBJ1-2, with D possibly TRBD1 on 6 matching bases. The CDR3 loop reads CASSEQGSGGYTF. CDR3 bases: TGTGCCAGCAGTGAGCAGGGGAGTGGTGGCTACACCTTC.